The entry below describes one TCR beta chain. Its antigen is not known. The CDR3 covers 14 residues. CDR1 SGHVS and CDR2 FQNEAQ come from the germline V gene. V dropped 8 bases and J dropped 2; count of bases not matched to a gene: 7. TCRdb called the reads again in MiXCR, with one record for every CDR3 protein. The sample gives around 94,000 distinct CDR3 sequences, approximately 15% of which show up once; 8% is in the top ten. The sample belongs to a study of T cell repertoires in cytomegalovirus infection. Study-wide context: From public TCR beta signatures came an indication of both CMV infection and matching HLA type.

Study-wide results and limits: Summed public TCR beta family frequency identified CMV carriers bearing the relevant HLA. CMV-specific TCR beta clonotypes restricted by HLA-C were the ones dominating the ex vivo response.

The chain carries TRBV7-8 and TRBJ2-3; 7 bases fit TRBD2. Specimen: PBMCs. This clonotype was sampled from a human donor in good health (CMV status not recorded). Some clones in this sample may be carry-over from other donors' samples. CDR3 loop: CASATGTTTDTQYF. In DNA, the CDR3 is TGTGCCAGCGCGACCGGGACTACCACAGATACGCAGTATTTT.